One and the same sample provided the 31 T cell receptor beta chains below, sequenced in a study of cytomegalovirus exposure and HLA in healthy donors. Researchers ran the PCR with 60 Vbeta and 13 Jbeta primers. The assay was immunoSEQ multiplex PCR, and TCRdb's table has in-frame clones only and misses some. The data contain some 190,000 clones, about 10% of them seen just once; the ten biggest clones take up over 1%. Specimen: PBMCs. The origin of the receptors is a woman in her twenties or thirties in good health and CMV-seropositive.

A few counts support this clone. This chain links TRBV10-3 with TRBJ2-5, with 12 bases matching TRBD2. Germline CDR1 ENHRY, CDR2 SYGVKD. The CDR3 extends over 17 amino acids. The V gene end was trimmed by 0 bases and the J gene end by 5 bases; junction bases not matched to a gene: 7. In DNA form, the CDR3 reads TGTGCCATCAGTGAGTCCCTGACTAGCGGGAGACCGGAGACCCAGTACTTC. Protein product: CAISESLTSGRPETQYF.

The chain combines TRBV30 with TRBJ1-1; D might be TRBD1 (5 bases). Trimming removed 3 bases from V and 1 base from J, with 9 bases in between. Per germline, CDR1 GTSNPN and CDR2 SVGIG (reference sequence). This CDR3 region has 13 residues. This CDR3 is CAWRLTANTEAFF. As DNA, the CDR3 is TGTGCCTGGAGGCTGACAGCGAACACTGAAGCTTTCTTT.

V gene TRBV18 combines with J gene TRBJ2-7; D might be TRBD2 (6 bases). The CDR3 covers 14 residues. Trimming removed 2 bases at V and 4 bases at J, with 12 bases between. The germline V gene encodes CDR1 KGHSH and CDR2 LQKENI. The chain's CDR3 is CASSPGTGVYEQYF. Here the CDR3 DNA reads TGTGCCAGCTCACCAGGCACGGGGGTATACGAGCAGTACTTC.

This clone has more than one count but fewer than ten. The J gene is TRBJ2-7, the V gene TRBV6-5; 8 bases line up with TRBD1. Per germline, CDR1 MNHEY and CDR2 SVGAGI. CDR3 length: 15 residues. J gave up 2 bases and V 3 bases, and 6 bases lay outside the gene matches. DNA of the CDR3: TGTGCCAGCAGTTATAACGGACAGGGACCCTACGAGCAGTACTTC. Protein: CASSYNGQGPYEQYF.

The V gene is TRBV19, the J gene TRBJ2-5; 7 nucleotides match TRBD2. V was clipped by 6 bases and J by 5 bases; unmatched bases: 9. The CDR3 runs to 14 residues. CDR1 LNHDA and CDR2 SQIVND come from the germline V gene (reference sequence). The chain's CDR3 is CASSFPGGWETQYF. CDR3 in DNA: TGTGCCAGTAGCTTCCCCGGGGGGTGGGAGACCCAGTACTTC.

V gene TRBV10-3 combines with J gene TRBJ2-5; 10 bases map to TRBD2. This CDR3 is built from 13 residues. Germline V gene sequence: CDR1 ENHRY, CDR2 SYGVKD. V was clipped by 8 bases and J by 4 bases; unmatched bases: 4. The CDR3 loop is CAIGGTSVETQYF. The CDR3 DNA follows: TGTGCCATCGGAGGGACTAGCGTAGAGACCCAGTACTTC.

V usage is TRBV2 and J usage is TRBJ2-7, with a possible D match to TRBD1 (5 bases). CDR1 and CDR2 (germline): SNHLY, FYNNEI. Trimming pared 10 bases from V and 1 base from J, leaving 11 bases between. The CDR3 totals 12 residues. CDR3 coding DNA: TGTGCCATTGGGGCGTCTTCCTACGAGCAGTACTTC. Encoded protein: CAIGASSYEQYF.

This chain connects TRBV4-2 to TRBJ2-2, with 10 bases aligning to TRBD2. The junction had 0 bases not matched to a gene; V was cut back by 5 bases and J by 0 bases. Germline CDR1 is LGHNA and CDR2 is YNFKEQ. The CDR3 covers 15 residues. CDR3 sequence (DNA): TGTGCCAGCAGCACTAGCGGGGCGAACACCGGGGAGCTGTTTTTT. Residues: CASSTSGANTGELFF.

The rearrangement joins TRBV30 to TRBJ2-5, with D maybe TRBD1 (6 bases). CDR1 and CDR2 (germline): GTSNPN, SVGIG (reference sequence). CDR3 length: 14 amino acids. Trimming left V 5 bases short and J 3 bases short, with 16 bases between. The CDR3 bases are TGTGCCTGGGAAAACTGGGGGCAGGAAGAGACCCAGTACTTC. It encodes CAWENWGQEETQYF.

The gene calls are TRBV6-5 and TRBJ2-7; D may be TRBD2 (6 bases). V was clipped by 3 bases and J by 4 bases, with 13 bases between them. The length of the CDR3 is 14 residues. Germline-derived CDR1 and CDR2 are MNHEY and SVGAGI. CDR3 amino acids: CASSYTPGSYEQYF. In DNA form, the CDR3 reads TGTGCCAGCAGTTATACTCCCGGGAGTTACGAGCAGTACTTC.

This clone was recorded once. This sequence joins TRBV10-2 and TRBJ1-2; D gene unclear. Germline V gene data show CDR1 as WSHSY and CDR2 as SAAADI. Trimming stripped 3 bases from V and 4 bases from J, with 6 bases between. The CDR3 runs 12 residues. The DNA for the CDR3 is TGCGCCAGCAGTGAAGAGTTCTATGGCTACACCTTC. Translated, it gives CASSEEFYGYTF.

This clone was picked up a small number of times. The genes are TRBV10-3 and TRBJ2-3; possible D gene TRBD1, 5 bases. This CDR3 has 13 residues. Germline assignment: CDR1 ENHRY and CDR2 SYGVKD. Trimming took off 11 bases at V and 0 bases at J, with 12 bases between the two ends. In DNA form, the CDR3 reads TGTGCCCCGCAGGGTAATAGCACAGATACGCAGTATTTT. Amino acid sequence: CAPQGNSTDTQYF.

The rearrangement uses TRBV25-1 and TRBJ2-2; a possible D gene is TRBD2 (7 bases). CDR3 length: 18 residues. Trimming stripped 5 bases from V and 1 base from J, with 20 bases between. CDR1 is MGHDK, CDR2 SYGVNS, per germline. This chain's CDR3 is CASSPNRGGVLNTGELFF. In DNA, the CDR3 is TGTGCCAGCAGTCCAAACCGCGGGGGCGTGTTGAACACCGGGGAGCTGTTTTTT. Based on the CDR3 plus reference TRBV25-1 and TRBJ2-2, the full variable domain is EADIYQTPRYLVIGTGKKITLECSQTMGHDKMYWYQQDPGMELHLIHYSYGVNSTEKGDLSSESTVSRIRTEHFPLTLESARPSHTSQYLCASSPNRGGVLNTGELFFGEGSRLTVL.

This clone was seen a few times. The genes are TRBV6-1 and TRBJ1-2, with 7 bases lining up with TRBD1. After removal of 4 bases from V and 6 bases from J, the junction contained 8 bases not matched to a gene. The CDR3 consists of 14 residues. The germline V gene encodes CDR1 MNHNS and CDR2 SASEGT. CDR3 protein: CASSALRTGHGYTF. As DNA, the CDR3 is TGTGCCAGCAGTGCCCTTCGGACAGGTCATGGCTACACCTTC.

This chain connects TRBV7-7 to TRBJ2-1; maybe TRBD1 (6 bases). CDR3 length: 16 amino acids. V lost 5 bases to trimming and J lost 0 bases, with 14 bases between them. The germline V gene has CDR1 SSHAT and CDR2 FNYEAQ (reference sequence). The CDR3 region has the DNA TGTGCCAGCAGCCCAACGGACAGCAGCTCCTACAATGAGCAGTTCTTC. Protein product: CASSPTDSSSYNEQFF.

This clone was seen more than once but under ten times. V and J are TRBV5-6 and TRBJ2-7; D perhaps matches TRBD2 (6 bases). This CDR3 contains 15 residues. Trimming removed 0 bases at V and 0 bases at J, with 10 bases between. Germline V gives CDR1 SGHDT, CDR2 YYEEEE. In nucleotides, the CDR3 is TGTGCCAGCAGCTTGGGGGGGGAGTACTCCTACGAGCAGTACTTC. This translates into CASSLGGEYSYEQYF.

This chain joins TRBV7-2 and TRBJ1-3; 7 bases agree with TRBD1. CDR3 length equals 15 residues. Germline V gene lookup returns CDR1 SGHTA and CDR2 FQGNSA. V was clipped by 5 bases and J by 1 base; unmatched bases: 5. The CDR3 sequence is CASSPTGWSGNTIYF. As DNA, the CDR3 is TGTGCCAGCAGCCCGACAGGGTGGTCTGGAAACACCATATATTTT.

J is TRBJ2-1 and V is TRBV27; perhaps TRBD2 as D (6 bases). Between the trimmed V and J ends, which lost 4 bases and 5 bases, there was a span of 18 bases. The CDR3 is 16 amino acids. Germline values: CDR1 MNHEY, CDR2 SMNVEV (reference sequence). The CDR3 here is CASSSLSSVADNEQFF. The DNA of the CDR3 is TGTGCCAGCAGTTCCCTCTCGTCGGTAGCGGACAATGAGCAGTTCTTC.

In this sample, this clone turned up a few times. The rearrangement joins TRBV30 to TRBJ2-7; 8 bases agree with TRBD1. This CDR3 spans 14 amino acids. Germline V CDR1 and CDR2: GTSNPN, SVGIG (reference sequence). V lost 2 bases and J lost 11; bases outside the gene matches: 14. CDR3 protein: CAWSLPGQASREYF. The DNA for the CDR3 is TGTGCCTGGAGTCTCCCGGGACAGGCTTCGCGGGAGTACTTC.

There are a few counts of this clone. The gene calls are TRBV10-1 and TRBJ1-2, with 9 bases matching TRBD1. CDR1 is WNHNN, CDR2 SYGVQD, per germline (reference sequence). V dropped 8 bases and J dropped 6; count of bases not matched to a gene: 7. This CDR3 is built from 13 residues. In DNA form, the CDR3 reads TGCGCCAGCGGCCGGGACAGGGAGGATGGCTACACCTTC. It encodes CASGRDREDGYTF.

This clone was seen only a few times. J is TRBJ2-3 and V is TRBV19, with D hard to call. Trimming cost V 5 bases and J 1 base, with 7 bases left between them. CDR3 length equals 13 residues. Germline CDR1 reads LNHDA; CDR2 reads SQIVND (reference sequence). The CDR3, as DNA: TGTGCCAGTAGTTTCCAGGGCACAGATACGCAGTATTTT. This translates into CASSFQGTDTQYF. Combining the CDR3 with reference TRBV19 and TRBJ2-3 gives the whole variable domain DGGITQSPKYLFRKEGQNVTLSCEQNLNHDAMYWYRQDPGQGLRLIYYSQIVNDFQKGDIAEGYSVSREKKESFPLTVTSAQKNPTAFYLCASSFQGTDTQYFGPGTRLTVL.

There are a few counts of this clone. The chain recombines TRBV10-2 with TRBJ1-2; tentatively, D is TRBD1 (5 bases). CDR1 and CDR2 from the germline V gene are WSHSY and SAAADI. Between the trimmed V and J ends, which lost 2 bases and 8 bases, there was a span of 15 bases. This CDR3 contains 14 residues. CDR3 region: CASSEGWASGGYTF. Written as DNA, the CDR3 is TGCGCCAGCAGTGAGGGGTGGGCCTCAGGGGGCTACACCTTC.

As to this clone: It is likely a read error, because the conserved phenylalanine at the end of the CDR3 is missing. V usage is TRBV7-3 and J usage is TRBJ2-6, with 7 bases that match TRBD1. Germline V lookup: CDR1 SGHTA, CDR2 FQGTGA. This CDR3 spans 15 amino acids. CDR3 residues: CASSITGAGANVLTS. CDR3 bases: TGTGCCAGCAGCATAACAGGGGCTGGGGCCAACGTCCTGACTTCC.

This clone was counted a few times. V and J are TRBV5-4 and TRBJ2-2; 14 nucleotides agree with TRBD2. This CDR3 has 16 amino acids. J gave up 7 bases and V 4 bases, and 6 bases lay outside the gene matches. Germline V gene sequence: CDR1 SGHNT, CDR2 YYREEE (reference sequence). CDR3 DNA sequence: TGTGCCAGCAGCGCGGGGACTAGCGGGAGTTACGGGGAGCTGTTTTTT. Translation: CASSAGTSGSYGELFF. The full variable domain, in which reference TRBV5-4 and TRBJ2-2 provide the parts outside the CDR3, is ETGVTQSPTHLIKTRGQQVTLRCSSQSGHNTVSWYQQALGQGPQFIFQYYREEENGRGNFPPRFSGLQFPNYSSELNVNALELDDSALYLCASSAGTSGSYGELFFGEGSRLTVL.

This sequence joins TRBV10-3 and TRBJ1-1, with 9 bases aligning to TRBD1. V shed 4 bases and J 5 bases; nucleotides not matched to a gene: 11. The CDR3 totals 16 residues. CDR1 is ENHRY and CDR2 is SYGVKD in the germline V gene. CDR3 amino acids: CAISGHEGQGYTEAFF. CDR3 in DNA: TGTGCCATCAGTGGGCATGAGGGACAGGGATATACTGAAGCTTTCTTT.

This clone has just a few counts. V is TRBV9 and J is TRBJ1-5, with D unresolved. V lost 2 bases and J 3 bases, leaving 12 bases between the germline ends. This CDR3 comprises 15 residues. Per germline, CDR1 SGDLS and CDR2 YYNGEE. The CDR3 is CASSVGGNHNQPQHF. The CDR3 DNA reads TGTGCCAGCAGCGTCGGCGGAAACCACAATCAGCCCCAGCATTTT. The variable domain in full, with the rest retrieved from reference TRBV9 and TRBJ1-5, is DSGVTQTPKHLITATGQRVTLRCSPRSGDLSVYWYQQSLDQGLQFLIQYYNGEERAKGNILERFSAQQFPDLHSELNLSSLELGDSALYFCASSVGGNHNQPQHFGDGTRLSIL.

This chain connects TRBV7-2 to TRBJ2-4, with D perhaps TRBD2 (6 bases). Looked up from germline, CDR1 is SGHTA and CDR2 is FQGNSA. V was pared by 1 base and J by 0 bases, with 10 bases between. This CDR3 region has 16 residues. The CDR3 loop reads CASSLVPAGAKNIQYF. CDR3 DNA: TGTGCCAGCAGCTTAGTCCCAGCGGGAGCCAAAAACATTCAGTACTTC.

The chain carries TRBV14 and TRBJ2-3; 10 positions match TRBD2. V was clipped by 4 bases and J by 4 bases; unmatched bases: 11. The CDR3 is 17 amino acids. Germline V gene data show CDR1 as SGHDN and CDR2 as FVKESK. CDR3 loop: CASSPGSSGRSPDTQYF. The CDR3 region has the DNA TGTGCCAGCAGCCCCGGATCTAGCGGGAGAAGCCCAGATACGCAGTATTTT.

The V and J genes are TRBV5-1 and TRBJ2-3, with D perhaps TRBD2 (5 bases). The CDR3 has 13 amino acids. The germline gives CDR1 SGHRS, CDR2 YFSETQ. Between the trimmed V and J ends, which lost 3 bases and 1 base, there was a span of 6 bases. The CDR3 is CASSSGGTDTQYF. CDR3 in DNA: TGCGCCAGCAGCTCCGGGGGCACAGATACGCAGTATTTT. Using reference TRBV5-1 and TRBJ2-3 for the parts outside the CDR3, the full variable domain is KAGVTQTPRYLIKTRGQQVTLSCSPISGHRSVSWYQQTPGQGLQFLFEYFSETQRNKGNFPGRFSGRQFSNSRSEMNVSTLELGDSALYLCASSSGGTDTQYFGPGTRLTVL.

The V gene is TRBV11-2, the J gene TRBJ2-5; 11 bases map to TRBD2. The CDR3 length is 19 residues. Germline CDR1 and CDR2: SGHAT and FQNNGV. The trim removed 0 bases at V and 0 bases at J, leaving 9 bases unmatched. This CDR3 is CASSLDKGTSGSYQETQYF. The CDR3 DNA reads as TGTGCCAGCAGCTTAGATAAAGGGACTAGCGGTTCCTACCAAGAGACCCAGTACTTC.

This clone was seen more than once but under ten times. In nucleotides, the CDR3 is TGCGCCAGCAGCTTGAGCAGTGCGGCAGATACGCAGTATTTT. This codes for CASSLSSAADTQYF. This chain links TRBV5-1 with TRBJ2-3; D gene unclear. Germline lookup yields CDR1 SGHRS and CDR2 YFSETQ. V was shortened by 1 base and J by 4 bases, with 10 bases between the two germline ends. This CDR3 comprises 14 residues.